This T cell receptor beta chain was sequenced during a study of identical twins. About this clonotype: Its antigen is not known.

Via MiXCR, TCRdb re-called the 5' RACE reads, giving one row per CDR3 protein. The repertoire holds about 890,000 distinct CDR3 sequences, with roughly an eighth as singletons. Findings and caveats of the study: For cord blood, abundant beta clonotypes had fewer insertions, unlike memory repertoires, which showed none. Models underpredicted monozygotic twin sharing of out-of-frame TCR alpha.

The same data also contributed to another study, on yellow fever vaccine responses in identical twins. That work adds: Twin vaccine T cell responses reportedly seemed partly convergent, partly personalized.

Sequenced material: PBMCs. The receptor comes from a young woman in good health.

The CDR3, as DNA: TGTGCCAGCAGTTTAGAGGTAACATGGAGGACAGATACGCAGTATTTT. Its protein is CASSLEVTWRTDTQYF. V gene TRBV28 combines with J gene TRBJ2-3, with a weak D call TRBD2 (5 bases). V lost 2 bases, J lost 3 bases, and 15 bases lay in between. This CDR3 is 16 amino acids long. Germline assignment: CDR1 MDHEN and CDR2 SYDVKM. The variable domain in full, with the rest retrieved from reference TRBV28 and TRBJ2-3, is DVKVTQSSRYLVKRTGEKVFLECVQDMDHENMFWYRQDPGLGLRLIYFSYDVKMKEKGDIPEGYSVSREKKERFSLILESASTNQTSMYLCASSLEVTWRTDTQYFGPGTRLTVL.